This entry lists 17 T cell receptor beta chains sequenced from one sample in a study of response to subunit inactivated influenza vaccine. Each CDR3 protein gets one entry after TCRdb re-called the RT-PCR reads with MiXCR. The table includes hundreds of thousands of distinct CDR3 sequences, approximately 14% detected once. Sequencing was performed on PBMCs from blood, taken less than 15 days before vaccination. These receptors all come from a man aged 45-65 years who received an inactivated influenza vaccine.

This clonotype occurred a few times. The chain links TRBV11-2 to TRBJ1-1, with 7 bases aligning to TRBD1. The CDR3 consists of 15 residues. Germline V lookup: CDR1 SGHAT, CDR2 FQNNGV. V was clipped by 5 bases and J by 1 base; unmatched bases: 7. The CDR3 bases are TGTGCCAGCAGCATACGACAGGGAAAGAACACTGAAGCTTTCTTT. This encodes CASSIRQGKNTEAFF.

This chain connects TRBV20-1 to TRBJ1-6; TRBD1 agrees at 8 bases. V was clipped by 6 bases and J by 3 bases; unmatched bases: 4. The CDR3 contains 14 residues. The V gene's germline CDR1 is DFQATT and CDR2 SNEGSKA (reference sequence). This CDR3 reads CSATGQGYNSPLHF. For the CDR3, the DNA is TGCAGTGCCACCGGACAGGGCTATAATTCACCCCTCCACTTT.

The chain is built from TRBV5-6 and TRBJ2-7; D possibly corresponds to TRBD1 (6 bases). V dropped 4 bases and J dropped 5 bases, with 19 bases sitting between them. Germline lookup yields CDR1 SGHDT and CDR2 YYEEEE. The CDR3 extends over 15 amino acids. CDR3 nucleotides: TGTGCCAGCAGCCGACCCCAGACAGGTGGCGACGAGCAGTACTTC. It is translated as CASSRPQTGGDEQYF.

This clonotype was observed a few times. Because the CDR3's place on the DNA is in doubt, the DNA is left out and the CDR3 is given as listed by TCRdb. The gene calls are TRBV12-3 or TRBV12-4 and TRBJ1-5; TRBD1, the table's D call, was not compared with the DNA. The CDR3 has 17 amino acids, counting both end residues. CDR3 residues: CASSFGPGEYSNQPQHF.

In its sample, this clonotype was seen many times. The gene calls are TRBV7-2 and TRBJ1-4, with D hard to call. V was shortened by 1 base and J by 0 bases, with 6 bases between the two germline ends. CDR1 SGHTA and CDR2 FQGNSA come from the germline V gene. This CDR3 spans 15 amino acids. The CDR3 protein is CASSLVPATNEKLFF. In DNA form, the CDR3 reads TGTGCCAGCAGCTTAGTTCCGGCAACTAATGAAAAACTGTTTTTT.

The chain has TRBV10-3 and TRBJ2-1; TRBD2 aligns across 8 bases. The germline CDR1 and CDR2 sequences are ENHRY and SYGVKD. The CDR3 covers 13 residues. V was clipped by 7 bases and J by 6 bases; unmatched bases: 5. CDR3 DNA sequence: TGTGCCATCATAGGGACTAGTAGCAATGAGCAGTTCTTC. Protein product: CAIIGTSSNEQFF.

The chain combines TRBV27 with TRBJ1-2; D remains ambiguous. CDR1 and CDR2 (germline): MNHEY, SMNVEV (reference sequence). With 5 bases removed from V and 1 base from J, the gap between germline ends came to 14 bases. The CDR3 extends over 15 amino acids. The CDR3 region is CASSPRPAVNYGYTF. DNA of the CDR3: TGTGCCAGCAGTCCACGCCCTGCCGTTAACTATGGCTACACCTTC.

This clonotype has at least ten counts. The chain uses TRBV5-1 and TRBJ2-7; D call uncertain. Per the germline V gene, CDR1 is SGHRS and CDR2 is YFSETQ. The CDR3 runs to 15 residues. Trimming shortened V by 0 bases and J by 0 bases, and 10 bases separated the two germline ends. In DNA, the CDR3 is TGCGCCAGCAGCTTGGATGGAAGAGACTCCTACGAGCAGTACTTC. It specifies CASSLDGRDSYEQYF.

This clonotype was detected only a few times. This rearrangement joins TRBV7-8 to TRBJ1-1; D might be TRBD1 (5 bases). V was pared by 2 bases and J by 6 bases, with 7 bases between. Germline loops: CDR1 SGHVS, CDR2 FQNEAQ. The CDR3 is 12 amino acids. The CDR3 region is CASSLIGAEAFF. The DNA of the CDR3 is TGTGCCAGCAGCTTAATAGGGGCTGAAGCTTTCTTT.

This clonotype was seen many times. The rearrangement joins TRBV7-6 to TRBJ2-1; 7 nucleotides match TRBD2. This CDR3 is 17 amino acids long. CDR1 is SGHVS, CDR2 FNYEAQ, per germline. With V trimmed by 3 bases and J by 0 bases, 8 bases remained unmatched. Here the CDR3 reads CASSFDRGGSSYNEQFF. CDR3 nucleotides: TGTGCCAGCAGCTTCGATAGGGGCGGGAGCTCCTACAATGAGCAGTTCTTC.

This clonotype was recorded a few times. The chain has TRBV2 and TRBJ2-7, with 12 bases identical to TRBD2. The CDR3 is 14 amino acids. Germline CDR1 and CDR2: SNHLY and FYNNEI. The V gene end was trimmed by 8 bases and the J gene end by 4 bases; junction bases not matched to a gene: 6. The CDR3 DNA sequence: TGTGCCAGCGGTAGACTAGCGGGGGTTTACGAGCAGTACTTC. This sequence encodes CASGRLAGVYEQYF. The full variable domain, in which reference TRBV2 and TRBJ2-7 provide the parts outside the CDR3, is EPEVTQTPSHQVTQMGQEVILRCVPISNHLYFYWYRQILGQKVEFLVSFYNNEISEKSEIFDDQFSVERPDGSNFTLKIRSTKLEDSAMYFCASGRLAGVYEQYFGPGTRLTVT.

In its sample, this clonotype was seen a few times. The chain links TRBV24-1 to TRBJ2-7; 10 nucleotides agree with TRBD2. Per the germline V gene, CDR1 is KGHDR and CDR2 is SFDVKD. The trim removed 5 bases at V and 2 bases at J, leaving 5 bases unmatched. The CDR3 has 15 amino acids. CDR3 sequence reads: CATSGASGSTYEQYF. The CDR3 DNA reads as TGTGCCACCAGTGGCGCTAGCGGGAGCACCTACGAGCAGTACTTC.

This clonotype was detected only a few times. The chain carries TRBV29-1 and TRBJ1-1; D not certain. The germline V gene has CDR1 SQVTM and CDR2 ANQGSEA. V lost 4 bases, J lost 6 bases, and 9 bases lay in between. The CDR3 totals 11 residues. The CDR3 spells CSVAQVAEAFF. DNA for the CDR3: TGCAGCGTTGCCCAGGTGGCTGAAGCTTTCTTT.

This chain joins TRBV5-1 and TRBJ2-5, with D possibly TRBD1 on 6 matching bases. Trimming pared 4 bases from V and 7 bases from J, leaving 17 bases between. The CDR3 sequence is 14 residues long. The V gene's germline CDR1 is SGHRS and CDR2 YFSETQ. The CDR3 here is CASSPFGQTGTQYF. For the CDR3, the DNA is TGCGCCAGCAGCCCCTTTGGACAGACAGGGACCCAGTACTTC.

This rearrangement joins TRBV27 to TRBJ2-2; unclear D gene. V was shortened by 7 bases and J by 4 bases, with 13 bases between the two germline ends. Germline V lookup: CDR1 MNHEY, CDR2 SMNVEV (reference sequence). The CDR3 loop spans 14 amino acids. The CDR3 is CASTPPVVTGELFF. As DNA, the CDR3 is TGTGCCAGCACCCCTCCGGTTGTCACCGGGGAGCTGTTTTTT.

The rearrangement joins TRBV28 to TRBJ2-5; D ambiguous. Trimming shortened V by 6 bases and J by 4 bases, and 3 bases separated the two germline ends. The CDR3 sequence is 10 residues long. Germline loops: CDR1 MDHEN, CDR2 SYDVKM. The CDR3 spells CASSTETQYF. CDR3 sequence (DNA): TGTGCCAGCAGCACAGAGACCCAGTACTTC.

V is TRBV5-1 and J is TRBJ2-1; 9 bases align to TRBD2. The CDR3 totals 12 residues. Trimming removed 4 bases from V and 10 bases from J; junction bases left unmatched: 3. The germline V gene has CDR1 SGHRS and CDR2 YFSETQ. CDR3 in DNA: TGCGCCAGCAGCAAGACTAGCGGCGAGCAGTTCTTC. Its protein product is CASSKTSGEQFF.